Below, one T cell receptor beta chain is given with its context. This sample was taken from a study of blood T cell repertoires in COVID-19. Study-wide context: Sites in the United States, Italy and Spain provided acute and convalescent COVID-19 samples. In each case, the material was cDNA or gDNA derived from T cells, B-cell-depleted T cells, or PBMCs.

As processed by the authors: Amplification of reference gene primers provided the estimated nucleated cell counts. Assay: immunoSEQ multiplex PCR; the TCRdb copy retains only in-frame clones and omits some. V and J calls and clone size are copied from that table; D and trimming were computed from the DNA. The sample lists approximately 260,000 clones, about 80% occurring once. From germline, CDR1 is MNHEY and CDR2 SVGAGI. The CDR3 sequence is 15 residues long. V was trimmed by 0 bases and J by 6 bases, leaving 9 bases between them. Sequenced material: peripheral blood. The sequence was collected from a human donor in a cohort sampled during active COVID-19. V is TRBV6-5 and J is TRBJ1-6; no definite D call. This CDR3 is CASSYSVLFNSPLHF. The CDR3 DNA sequence: TGTGCCAGCAGTTACTCCGTCCTTTTTAATTCACCCCTCCACTTT.